Below are 32 T cell receptor beta chains sequenced from a single sample in a study of T-cell reconstitution after alpha-beta-depleted transplantation in children. Unique molecular identifiers featured in how the TCRbeta library was prepared. Each CDR3 protein is one row after TCRdb ran MiXCR on the PCR reads. Of about 460,000 distinct CDR3 sequences listed, 10% to 13% are singletons. The specimen was PBMCs, collected before TCRalphabeta/CD19-depleted stem cell transplant. Every receptor here comes from a child aged 2-15 years with inherited bone marrow failure, due to receive a stem cell transplant.

This clonotype was counted many times. The genes are TRBV7-8 and TRBJ2-7; TRBD2 matches at 9 bases. Unmatched junction bases numbered 3, after V lost 2 bases and J lost 4 bases. The germline V gene encodes CDR1 SGHVS and CDR2 FQNEAQ. The CDR3 extends over 14 amino acids. The CDR3 is CASSLPTSGYEQYF. For the CDR3, the DNA is TGTGCCAGCAGCTTACCGACTAGCGGATACGAGCAGTACTTC.

V and J are TRBV6-5 and TRBJ1-4; 8 nucleotides agree with TRBD1. The CDR3 contains 14 residues. Germline V lookup: CDR1 MNHEY, CDR2 SVGAGI. V lost 0 bases to trimming and J lost 10 bases; unmatched junction nucleotides: 4. CDR3 sequence reads: CASSYSTGEGKLFF. The CDR3 DNA reads as TGTGCCAGCAGTTACTCGACAGGGGAGGGAAAACTGTTTTTT.

This clonotype was seen repeatedly, ten times or more. The V call is TRBV29-1, the J call TRBJ2-2; 7 bases line up with TRBD2. Per germline, CDR1 SQVTM and CDR2 ANQGSEA. The CDR3 spans 14 residues. V shed 2 bases, J shed 4 bases, and the junction held 4 bases outside the gene matches. The CDR3 protein is CSVEREDGTGELFF. The CDR3 DNA reads TGCAGCGTTGAACGGGAGGACGGCACCGGGGAGCTGTTTTTT.

This clonotype has ten or more counts. The V gene is TRBV20-1, the J gene TRBJ2-5, with a tentative D call TRBD2 (6 bases). The CDR3 totals 12 residues. V was cut by 6 bases and J by 1 base, with 9 bases left in between. Germline V CDR1 and CDR2: DFQATT, SNEGSKA (reference sequence). CDR3 loop: CSANSGQETQYF. CDR3 in DNA: TGCAGTGCCAATAGCGGCCAAGAGACCCAGTACTTC.

This clonotype came up many times. This rearrangement joins TRBV5-1 to TRBJ2-6; D not certain. The CDR3 covers 16 residues. In germline, CDR1 is SGHRS, CDR2 YFSETQ. V was trimmed by 2 bases and J by 1 base, leaving 10 bases between them. CDR3 residues: CASSFRWGSGANVLTF. The CDR3 DNA is TGCGCCAGCAGCTTTAGATGGGGTTCTGGGGCCAACGTCCTGACTTTC.

In its sample, this clonotype was seen many times. The chain is built from TRBV5-1 and TRBJ2-2; D remains ambiguous. The V gene lost 7 bases and the J gene lost 4 bases, with 17 bases spanning the gap. CDR3 length: 15 residues. Germline CDR1 SGHRS, CDR2 YFSETQ. CDR3: CASLSTYGGTGELFF. CDR3 nucleotides: TGCGCCAGCCTCTCGACGTACGGCGGCACCGGGGAGCTGTTTTTT.

This clonotype has a count of ten or more. The chain employs TRBV29-1 and TRBJ1-2, with 8 positions matching TRBD1. The germline gives CDR1 SQVTM, CDR2 ANQGSEA. The CDR3 is 13 amino acids. V was clipped by 6 bases and J by 4 bases; unmatched bases: 7. The CDR3 reads CSVEGGQVYGYTF. The CDR3 bases are TGCAGCGTCGAGGGGGGACAGGTCTATGGCTACACCTTC.

This clonotype was detected ten times or more. V is TRBV28 and J is TRBJ2-7, with D perhaps being TRBD1 or TRBD2 (6 bases each). Trimming shortened V by 3 bases and J by 3 bases, and 21 bases separated the two germline ends. Looked up from germline, CDR1 is MDHEN and CDR2 is SYDVKM. The CDR3 covers 17 residues. The CDR3: CASSFVMGGGKNYEQYF. The CDR3, as DNA: TGTGCCAGCAGTTTTGTTATGGGGGGCGGAAAAAACTACGAGCAGTACTTC.

This clonotype was detected ten times or more. This CDR3 reads CASSQGRRGETQYF. The CDR3 DNA sequence: TGTGCCAGCAGCCAAGGAAGACGGGGGGAGACCCAGTACTTC. The chain recombines TRBV3-1 with TRBJ2-5, with D perhaps TRBD2 (6 bases). The germline gives CDR1 LGHDT, CDR2 YNNKEL (reference sequence). With 1 base removed from V and 5 bases from J, the gap between germline ends came to 11 bases. CDR3 length: 14 residues.

The table lists this clonotype with many counts. The rearrangement uses TRBV12-3 or TRBV12-4 and TRBJ2-2; no reliable D call. The CDR3 is made up of 14 amino acids. Trimming took off 1 base at V and 3 bases at J, with 6 bases between the two ends. The chain's CDR3 is CASSLGFDTGELFF. In DNA, the CDR3 is TGTGCCAGCAGTTTAGGGTTTGACACCGGGGAGCTGTTTTTT.

This clonotype was seen at least ten times. The V and J genes are TRBV6-1 and TRBJ2-7, with TRBD1 matching over 7 bases. CDR1 is MNHNS, CDR2 SASEGT, per germline. The CDR3 loop spans 14 amino acids. V was clipped by 2 bases and J by 1 base; unmatched bases: 2. The CDR3 DNA follows: TGTGCCAGCAGTGAAATGGACAGGTCCTACGAGCAGTACTTC. Translated, it gives CASSEMDRSYEQYF.

The V gene is TRBV13, the J gene TRBJ2-1, with 7 nucleotides matching TRBD1. The V gene's germline CDR1 is PRHDT and CDR2 FYEKMQ (reference sequence). Trimming removed 3 bases from V and 6 bases from J; junction bases left unmatched: 5. CDR3 length equals 14 residues. CDR3 in amino acids: CASSLFSGGNEQFF. CDR3 bases: TGTGCCAGCAGCTTGTTCTCAGGGGGCAATGAGCAGTTCTTC.

V usage is TRBV7-2 and J usage is TRBJ1-2; 7 bases are shared with TRBD1. Germline CDR1 SGHTA, CDR2 FQGNSA. This CDR3 has 15 residues. V gave up 1 base and J gave up 11 bases; unmatched junction bases: 13. The CDR3 DNA follows: TGTGCCAGCAGCTTAGAGGGGGGCAGGGGGGCATCGTACACCTTC. As protein: CASSLEGGRGASYTF.

This clonotype was counted at least ten times. This chain uses TRBV20-1 with TRBJ2-7, with D possibly matching TRBD2 (5 bases). V was cut by 2 bases and J by 0 bases, with 14 bases left in between. Germline V lookup: CDR1 DFQATT, CDR2 SNEGSKA (reference sequence). CDR3 length equals 15 residues. The CDR3 nucleotides are TGCAGTGCTAGAAGCCCGGTGGGGAGCTCCTACGAGCAGTACTTC. It translates to CSARSPVGSSYEQYF.

This rearrangement joins TRBV20-1 to TRBJ2-7; 7 nucleotides match TRBD2. The germline CDR1 and CDR2 sequences are DFQATT and SNEGSKA (reference sequence). The CDR3 runs 13 residues. The V and J ends lost 7 bases and 3 bases, in that order; junction bases with no gene match: 9. The CDR3 loop is CSVLRGSVYEQYF. The CDR3 coding sequence is TGCAGTGTACTGCGCGGGAGTGTCTACGAGCAGTACTTC.

This clonotype was counted many times. The V gene is TRBV4-3, the J gene TRBJ2-4; TRBD1 or TRBD2 may be the D gene (5 bases each). CDR1 is LGHNA, CDR2 YSLEER, per germline. V was clipped by 2 bases and J by 0 bases, with 11 bases between them. The CDR3 is 16 amino acids. The CDR3 bases are TGCGCCAGCAGCCAAAGGGACCTCCTAGCCAAAAACATTCAGTACTTC. This codes for CASSQRDLLAKNIQYF.

The table lists this clonotype with many counts. The chain has TRBV4-3 and TRBJ2-3; D possibly corresponds to TRBD2 (5 bases). Germline CDR1 reads LGHNA; CDR2 reads YSLEER. The germline V and J ends were trimmed by 0 bases and 2 bases, with 6 bases remaining between them. CDR3 length: 14 amino acids. The CDR3 reads CASSQEGLTDTQYF. CDR3 sequence (DNA): TGCGCCAGCAGCCAAGAAGGACTCACAGATACGCAGTATTTT.

This clonotype showed up many times. CDR3 bases: TGTGCCAGCAGCGGACCGGAGAGAGCCTACGAGCAGTACTTC. Protein sequence: CASSGPERAYEQYF. The rearrangement joins TRBV7-9 to TRBJ2-7; D uncertain. The CDR3 is made up of 14 amino acids. V was shortened by 5 bases and J by 2 bases, with 13 bases between the two germline ends. Germline CDR1 SEHNR, CDR2 FQNEAQ (reference sequence).

This clonotype was seen ten or more times. The rearrangement links TRBV5-1 to TRBJ2-1; D is possibly TRBD1 (7 bases). This CDR3 contains 15 residues. Germline V lookup: CDR1 SGHRS, CDR2 YFSETQ. Deletions cut 7 bases from V and 0 bases from J, with 14 bases between. CDR3 DNA: TGCGCCAGCCGAAGCCAGGGGGGCTCCTACAATGAGCAGTTCTTC. Translating gives CASRSQGGSYNEQFF.

This clonotype was seen at least ten times. V is TRBV6-2 or TRBV6-3 and J is TRBJ2-7, with a tentative D call TRBD2 (7 bases). Germline V gene sequence: CDR1 MNHEY, CDR2 SVGEGT. The CDR3 is made up of 15 amino acids. The ends were cut back, 6 bases at V and 6 bases at J, with 21 bases in the middle. CDR3 nucleotides: TGTGCCAGCAGCCAGCGGGGAGGGGGACCCCTCGAGCAGTACTTC. Translation: CASSQRGGGPLEQYF.

The sample holds many counts of this clonotype. V and J are TRBV7-9 and TRBJ2-5; 11 bases align to TRBD2. V lost 5 bases, J lost 4 bases, and 9 bases stayed unmatched. The CDR3 extends over 16 amino acids. Germline V lookup: CDR1 SEHNR, CDR2 FQNEAQ (reference sequence). CDR3 DNA: TGTGCCAGCAGCCCGTTTTTAGCGGGAGGGAGAGAGACCCAGTACTTC. The encoded protein is CASSPFLAGGRETQYF.

This chain connects TRBV29-1 to TRBJ1-4; TRBD1 matches at 8 bases. Germline values: CDR1 SQVTM, CDR2 ANQGSEA. This CDR3 comprises 16 residues. The V gene end was trimmed by 7 bases and the J gene end by 5 bases; junction bases not matched to a gene: 15. The CDR3 sequence is CSGGSPGGTENEKLFF. CDR3 DNA sequence: TGCAGCGGAGGTTCCCCAGGGGGCACGGAAAATGAAAAACTGTTTTTT.

This clonotype was seen repeatedly, ten times or more. V is TRBV5-1 and J is TRBJ1-1, with D perhaps TRBD1 (5 bases). Trimming shortened V by 7 bases and J by 1 base, and 17 bases separated the two germline ends. This CDR3 spans 15 amino acids. Germline-derived CDR1 and CDR2 are SGHRS and YFSETQ. For the CDR3, the DNA is TGCGCCAGCCGATATTCCAGGGCGGGGAACACTGAAGCTTTCTTT. Its protein is CASRYSRAGNTEAFF. The full variable domain, in which reference TRBV5-1 and TRBJ1-1 provide the parts outside the CDR3, is KAGVTQTPRYLIKTRGQQVTLSCSPISGHRSVSWYQQTPGQGLQFLFEYFSETQRNKGNFPGRFSGRQFSNSRSEMNVSTLELGDSALYLCASRYSRAGNTEAFFGQGTRLTVV.

Notes on this clonotype: This may come from a read error, since a much larger clone is one base off. J is TRBJ2-1 and V is TRBV15; either TRBD1 or TRBD2 may fit D (5 bases each). The CDR3 length is 17 residues. CDR1 and CDR2 from the germline V gene are LNHNV and YYDKDF (reference sequence). CDR3 in amino acids: CATSRSPGGAGEGLVSF. The CDR3 nucleotides are TGTGCCACCAGCAGATCCCCGGGCGGAGCAGGAGAGGGGCTTGTAAGCTTC.

This clonotype was counted many times. The chain carries TRBV12-3 or TRBV12-4 and TRBJ1-1; TRBD1 matches at 7 bases. CDR3 length: 17 amino acids. Unmatched junction bases numbered 8, after V lost 0 bases and J lost 1 base. CDR3 coding DNA: TGTGCCAGCAGTTTAGCGCCCGACAGGGAGGCGAACACTGAAGCTTTCTTT. Protein: CASSLAPDREANTEAFF.

This clonotype showed up many times. The DNA for the CDR3 is TGCAGTGCTAGATTGGGAGCCTATGGCTACACCTTC. It yields the protein CSARLGAYGYTF. The chain uses TRBV20-1 and TRBJ1-2; D unclear. V gave up 2 bases and J gave up 4 bases, with 8 bases separating them. Per the germline V gene, CDR1 is DFQATT and CDR2 is SNEGSKA (reference sequence). The CDR3 loop spans 12 amino acids.

At least ten counts were recorded for this clonotype. The chain links TRBV29-1 to TRBJ1-5, with D possibly TRBD1 on 5 matching bases. The CDR3 is 16 residues long. The ends were cut back, 4 bases at V and 2 bases at J, with 18 bases in the middle. Germline CDR1 SQVTM, CDR2 ANQGSEA. CDR3 region: CSVGRRGGTGNQPQHF. In nucleotides, the CDR3 is TGCAGCGTTGGGCGTCGGGGGGGTACAGGCAATCAGCCCCAGCATTTT. The entire variable domain, with the rest obtained from reference TRBV29-1 and TRBJ1-5, is as follows: SAVISQKPSRDICQRGTSLTIQCQVDSQVTMMFWYRQQPGQSLTLIATANQGSEATYESGFVIDKFPISRPNLTFSTLTVSNMSPEDSSIYLCSVGRRGGTGNQPQHFGDGTRLSIL.

In the case of this clonotype: A much larger clone is a single base away; this may be a read error. The chain combines TRBV9 with TRBJ2-5; 7 bases agree with TRBD1. Germline-derived CDR1 and CDR2 are SGDLS and YYNGEE. The CDR3 has 15 amino acids. CDR3 residues: CVSSALQGPGETQYF. CDR3 nucleotides: TGTGTCAGCAGCGCACTACAGGGGCCTGGAGAGACCCAGTACTTC.

This clonotype was seen only a few times. The chain employs TRBV19 and TRBJ2-7, with 9 bases aligning to TRBD1. The germline V gene has CDR1 LNHDA and CDR2 SQIVND (reference sequence). Trimming cost V 5 bases and J 2 bases; bases outside gene matches: 7. CDR3 length: 15 residues. The DNA for the CDR3 is TGTGCCAGTAGTGGACCGGGACAGGGTGCCTACGAGCAGTACTTC. It encodes CASSGPGQGAYEQYF.

This clonotype appeared many times. The chain couples TRBV12-3 or TRBV12-4 to TRBJ1-1; TRBD1 aligns across 7 bases. Trimming took 8 bases from V and 5 from J; bases not matched to a gene: 23. This CDR3 has 18 residues. The chain's CDR3 is CASGRWRGPSWSRTEAFF. The DNA for the CDR3 is TGTGCCAGCGGCCGGTGGAGGGGGCCTAGTTGGTCACGGACTGAAGCTTTCTTT.

The sample holds many counts of this clonotype. The chain is built from TRBV7-9 and TRBJ2-1; possibly TRBD2 for D (5 bases). Germline CDR1 is SEHNR and CDR2 is FQNEAQ (reference sequence). The CDR3 loop spans 13 amino acids. Trimming took off 8 bases at V and 5 bases at J, with 13 bases between the two ends. CDR3 DNA sequence: TGTGCCAGCGGACTGACGATAAACAATGAGCAGTTCTTC. Translating it yields CASGLTINNEQFF.

This clonotype was seen ten or more times. This chain links TRBV6-2 or TRBV6-3 with TRBJ2-1; 11 positions match TRBD2. The CDR3 is 18 residues long. Germline V gene sequence: CDR1 MNHEY, CDR2 SVGEGT. Trimming cost V 4 bases and J 3 bases; bases outside gene matches: 11. CDR3 protein: CASSSLAGGGVHYNEQFF. The DNA of the CDR3 is TGTGCCAGCAGTTCATTAGCGGGAGGGGGGGTCCACTACAATGAGCAGTTCTTC.